A single sample gave rise to the 31 T cell receptor beta chains below, sequenced in a study of blood T cell repertoires in COVID-19. Produced via immunoSEQ multiplex PCR; TCRdb's table is partial and in-frame only. The data hold approximately 250,000 clones, with 75% to 85% observed a single time. What was sequenced was peripheral blood. Every receptor here comes from a man between 45 and 60 years old with COVID-19, enrolled during active disease.

V gene TRBV14 combines with J gene TRBJ1-1; 9 bases are a match to TRBD1. Trimming removed 4 bases from V and 4 bases from J; junction bases left unmatched: 7. The CDR3 loop spans 15 amino acids. CDR1 and CDR2 from the germline V gene are SGHDN and FVKESK. DNA for the CDR3: TGTGCCAGCAGCCCGAAGGGACAGGGAGGCACTGAAGCTTTCTTT. As protein: CASSPKGQGGTEAFF.

CDR3 nucleotide sequence: TGTGCCAGCAGATCGACTAGCGGGAGACAAGAGACCCAGTACTTC. Translated: CASRSTSGRQETQYF. V is TRBV6-5 and J is TRBJ2-5, with 12 bases fitting TRBD2. After removal of 6 bases from V and 2 bases from J, the junction contained 4 bases not matched to a gene. The CDR3 loop spans 15 amino acids. The V gene's germline CDR1 is MNHEY and CDR2 SVGAGI.

The V gene is TRBV3-1 (or the pseudogene TRBV3-2), the J gene TRBJ2-7; a possible D gene is TRBD2 (6 bases). Germline lookup yields CDR1 LGHDT and CDR2 YNNKEL (reference sequence). The CDR3 extends over 14 amino acids. V was cut by 1 base and J by 2 bases, with 9 bases left in between. As DNA, the CDR3 is TGTGCCAGCAGCCAAGGGACTACCGCCTACGAGCAGTACTTC. Translated, it gives CASSQGTTAYEQYF.

This chain links TRBV7-8 with TRBJ1-2; 7 bases align to TRBD1. The CDR3 extends over 15 amino acids. Trimming cost V 4 bases and J 0 bases; bases outside gene matches: 5. CDR1 and CDR2 from the germline V gene are SGHVS and FQNEAQ. The CDR3 loop is CASSSPGQTNYGYTF. The CDR3 DNA reads TGTGCCAGCAGCTCGCCGGGACAGACTAACTATGGCTACACCTTC.

The genes are TRBV7-9 and TRBJ2-1; no firm D call. The V gene's germline CDR1 is SEHNR and CDR2 FQNEAQ (reference sequence). The CDR3 has 15 residues. The germline V and J ends were trimmed by 6 bases and 3 bases, with 15 bases remaining between them. CDR3 loop: CASSQYLLDYNEQFF. The CDR3 DNA reads TGTGCCAGCAGTCAATACCTACTCGACTACAATGAGCAGTTCTTC.

This chain connects TRBV1 to TRBJ2-3; whether TRBD2, the table's D call, matches the DNA was not checked. TRBV1 is an annotated pseudogene. The CDR3 is made up of 15 amino acids. The CDR3 spells CTSSQLSGGADTQYF. CDR3 nucleotides: TGCACCAGCAGCCAATTAAGCGGGGGGGCAGATACGCAGTATTTT.

The chain couples TRBV27 to TRBJ2-7, with D possibly being TRBD1 (5 bases). Trimming took off 6 bases at V and 3 bases at J, with 12 bases between the two ends. The CDR3 extends over 13 amino acids. Germline lookup yields CDR1 MNHEY and CDR2 SMNVEV (reference sequence). The CDR3 nucleotides are TGTGCCAGCAGCCCCCAGGGTGACTACGAGCAGTACTTC. Its translation is CASSPQGDYEQYF.

The rearrangement uses TRBV18 and TRBJ2-3, with D uncertain. V lost 3 bases and J lost 3, with 4 bases in between. The germline V gene has CDR1 KGHSH and CDR2 LQKENI. CDR3 size: 12 residues. CDR3 amino acids: CASSPQTDTQYF. CDR3 DNA: TGTGCCAGCTCACCCCAGACAGATACGCAGTATTTT. Looking up the rest from reference TRBV18 and TRBJ2-3 gives the full variable domain: NAGVMQNPRHLVRRRGQEARLRCSPMKGHSHVYWYRQLPEEGLKFMVYLQKENIIDESGMPKERFSAEFPKEGPSILRIQQVVRGDSAAYFCASSPQTDTQYFGPGTRLTVL.

In nucleotides, the CDR3 is TGTGCCAGCATATTTGACAGATTGAACACTGAAGCTTTCTTT. Its translation is CASIFDRLNTEAFF. The rearrangement joins TRBV2 to TRBJ1-1; TRBD1 might be the D (5 bases). The CDR3 length is 14 residues. Germline CDR1 and CDR2: SNHLY and FYNNEI. The V and J ends lost 7 bases and 0 bases respectively, with 12 bases between them. Full variable domain (missing parts from reference TRBV2 and TRBJ1-1): EPEVTQTPSHQVTQMGQEVILRCVPISNHLYFYWYRQILGQKVEFLVSFYNNEISEKSEIFDDQFSVERPDGSNFTLKIRSTKLEDSAMYFCASIFDRLNTEAFFGQGTRLTVV.

This sequence joins TRBV7-2 and TRBJ2-5, with TRBD2 matching 10 bases. V lost 5 bases and J lost 2; bases outside the gene matches: 14. Germline V lookup: CDR1 SGHTA, CDR2 FQGNSA. The CDR3 has 18 residues. As DNA, the CDR3 is TGTGCCAGCAGCCCCAGGAGGAAGCGGGGGGGCTTTCAAGAGACCCAGTACTTC. Translation: CASSPRRKRGGFQETQYF.

V usage is TRBV21-1 and J usage is TRBJ1-2; no DNA check was done on the table's D call, TRBD1. TRBV21-1 is recorded as a pseudogene. The length of the CDR3 is 17 residues. The CDR3 bases are TGTGCCAGCAGCATTTCAGGACAGGGGGCGTCGGTAGATGGCTACACCTTC. Translation: CASSISGQGASVDGYTF.

This chain uses TRBV20-1 with TRBJ1-2; D might be TRBD1 (6 bases). V gave up 5 bases and J gave up 7 bases, with 8 bases separating them. This CDR3 is 10 amino acids long. Germline assignment: CDR1 DFQATT and CDR2 SNEGSKA (reference sequence). The CDR3 is CSALRGGYTF. The CDR3 bases are TGCAGTGCTCTCAGGGGTGGCTACACCTTC.

The chain is built from TRBV19 and TRBJ2-7; the match to TRBD2 covers 8 bases. Looked up from germline, CDR1 is LNHDA and CDR2 is SQIVND (reference sequence). CDR3 length: 15 amino acids. The junction had 8 bases not matched to a gene; V was cut back by 5 bases and J by 2 bases. For the CDR3, the DNA is TGTGCCAGTAGTCGGTTGAGCGGGGGTACCTACGAGCAGTACTTC. Amino acids: CASSRLSGGTYEQYF.

The V and J genes are TRBV6-5 and TRBJ2-7, with 9 bases aligning to TRBD1. CDR3 length equals 13 residues. V lost 6 bases to trimming and J lost 7 bases; unmatched junction nucleotides: 7. Germline V gene lookup returns CDR1 MNHEY and CDR2 SVGAGI. The CDR3 sequence: CASRIGTGREQYF. As DNA, the CDR3 is TGTGCCAGCAGAATAGGGACAGGGCGAGAGCAGTACTTC.

This clone has a handful of counts. The gene calls are TRBV30 and TRBJ1-6; 9 bases are a match to TRBD1. The CDR3 length is 14 residues. Trimming took 5 bases from V and 8 from J; bases not matched to a gene: 7. From germline, CDR1 is GTSNPN and CDR2 SVGIG (reference sequence). The CDR3, as DNA: TGTGCCTGGCGGTTACAGGGGGCCTATTCACCCCTCCACTTT. Protein product: CAWRLQGAYSPLHF.

The rearrangement joins TRBV5-4 to TRBJ1-2, with 8 bases that match TRBD1. This CDR3 has 15 amino acids. J lost 0 bases, V lost 3 bases, and 4 bases had no gene match. Germline V gives CDR1 SGHNT, CDR2 YYREEE (reference sequence). CDR3 amino acids: CASSYAGQANYGYTF. DNA of the CDR3: TGTGCCAGCAGCTATGCGGGACAGGCTAACTATGGCTACACCTTC.

This clone appeared a few times. The J gene is TRBJ1-6, the V gene TRBV7-9, with D maybe TRBD1 (6 bases). V was shortened by 5 bases and J by 8 bases, with 13 bases between the two germline ends. This CDR3 has 14 residues. The germline V gene encodes CDR1 SEHNR and CDR2 FQNEAQ (reference sequence). As DNA, the CDR3 is TGTGCCAGCAGCCCGAGGACAGTAGATTCACCCCTCCACTTT. Protein product: CASSPRTVDSPLHF.

The rearrangement links TRBV5-6 to TRBJ2-5; D may be TRBD1 (6 bases). Germline CDR1 reads SGHDT; CDR2 reads YYEEEE. The V gene lost 0 bases and the J gene lost 0 bases, with 6 bases spanning the gap. The CDR3 totals 14 residues. The CDR3 sequence: CASSLDRDQETQYF. DNA for the CDR3: TGTGCCAGCAGCTTGGACAGGGACCAAGAGACCCAGTACTTC. The entire variable domain, with the rest obtained from reference TRBV5-6 and TRBJ2-5, is as follows: DAGVTQSPTHLIKTRGQQVTLRCSPKSGHDTVSWYQQALGQGPQFIFQYYEEEERQRGNFPDRFSGHQFPNYSSELNVNALLLGDSALYLCASSLDRDQETQYFGPGTRLLVL.

The rearrangement uses TRBV3-1 (or the pseudogene TRBV3-2) and TRBJ2-7; no reliable D call. Trimming removed 4 bases from V and 0 bases from J, with 13 bases in between. Per the germline V gene, CDR1 is LGHDT and CDR2 is YNNKEL (reference sequence). The CDR3 totals 15 residues. For the CDR3, the DNA is TGTGCCAGCAGCCCCCGGAGCCGGAGCTCCTACGAGCAGTACTTC. Translation: CASSPRSRSSYEQYF.

The count of this clone is one. This sequence joins TRBV2 and TRBJ2-5, with TRBD2 as a possible D gene (6 bases). The CDR3 is made up of 13 amino acids. The germline gives CDR1 SNHLY, CDR2 FYNNEI. V was pared by 7 bases and J by 0 bases, with 9 bases between. The CDR3 bases are TGTGCCAGCAAGGGCGGGGACCAAGAGACCCAGTACTTC. Encoded protein: CASKGGDQETQYF.

The CDR3 DNA sequence: TGTGCCAGCAGTTACGCGGCTGTCTCCTACAATGAGCAGTTCTTC. Amino acid sequence: CASSYAAVSYNEQFF. This sequence joins TRBV6-6 and TRBJ2-1; unclear D gene. Germline V gene lookup returns CDR1 MNHNY and CDR2 SVGAGI (reference sequence). CDR3 length: 15 residues. The ends were cut back, 2 bases at V and 0 bases at J, with 8 bases in the middle.

The J gene is TRBJ2-7, the V gene TRBV24-1; 7 bases match TRBD2. V gave up 9 bases and J gave up 5 bases; unmatched junction bases: 15. Per the germline V gene, CDR1 is KGHDR and CDR2 is SFDVKD. The CDR3 length is 15 residues. CDR3: CATSLGGGAFDEQYF. CDR3 bases: TGTGCCACCTCCCTCGGGGGAGGGGCCTTTGACGAGCAGTACTTC.

The J gene is TRBJ1-1, the V gene TRBV28; D is perhaps TRBD1 (6 bases). The V gene lost 1 base and the J gene lost 5 bases, with 11 bases spanning the gap. Germline assignment: CDR1 MDHEN and CDR2 SYDVKM. The CDR3 totals 14 residues. This CDR3 reads CASSLLQGRTEAFF. The CDR3 region has the DNA TGTGCCAGCAGTTTATTACAGGGACGGACTGAAGCTTTCTTT.

The V call is TRBV7-9, the J call TRBJ2-3; D may be TRBD1 (6 bases). Germline-derived CDR1 and CDR2 are SEHNR and FQNEAQ (reference sequence). This CDR3 spans 14 amino acids. Trimming stripped 5 bases from V and 1 base from J, with 10 bases between. The CDR3 nucleotides are TGTGCCAGCAGCGACCGACAGGGCACAGATACGCAGTATTTT. Residues: CASSDRQGTDTQYF.

The chain has TRBV12-3 or TRBV12-4 and TRBJ1-2, with 7 bases that match TRBD1. This CDR3 contains 13 residues. Unmatched junction bases numbered 6, after V lost 5 bases and J lost 6 bases. The CDR3 sequence is CASSAGQKNGYTF. The CDR3 DNA reads TGTGCCAGCAGTGCGGGACAGAAAAATGGCTACACCTTC.

The chain is built from TRBV19 and TRBJ2-2; D might be TRBD2 (5 bases). Germline CDR1 reads LNHDA; CDR2 reads SQIVND (reference sequence). This CDR3 spans 14 amino acids. V was trimmed by 6 bases and J by 5 bases, leaving 13 bases between them. The CDR3 sequence: CASRSGRSTGELFF. CDR3 sequence (DNA): TGTGCCAGTAGGTCGGGGAGAAGTACCGGGGAGCTGTTTTTT.

The chain uses TRBV15 and TRBJ2-1; D is perhaps TRBD1 (6 bases). V was pared by 1 base and J by 3 bases, with 16 bases between. Germline CDR1 LNHNV, CDR2 YYDKDF (reference sequence). The CDR3 is 17 amino acids. CDR3 DNA sequence: TGTGCCACCAGCAGAGTTGGGGGCCCGATTAGCTACAATGAGCAGTTCTTC. This translates into CATSRVGGPISYNEQFF. Complete variable domain (other parts from reference TRBV15 and TRBJ2-1): DAMVIQNPRYQVTQFGKPVTLSCSQTLNHNVMYWYQQKSSQAPKLLFHYYDKDFNNEADTPDNFQSRRPNTSFCFLDIRSPGLGDTAMYLCATSRVGGPISYNEQFFGPGTRLTVL.

The CDR3 sequence: CASSLRTGWNEQFF. CDR3 coding DNA: TGTGCCAGCAGCCTCAGGACAGGGTGGAATGAGCAGTTCTTC. V and J are TRBV5-4 and TRBJ2-1; 8 bases fit TRBD1. The CDR3 length is 14 residues. With 4 bases clipped from V and 7 bases from J, the junction kept 7 bases outside the gene matches. CDR1 and CDR2 (germline): SGHNT, YYREEE (reference sequence).

V gene TRBV28 combines with J gene TRBJ2-2, with 12 positions matching TRBD1. The CDR3 covers 18 residues. Germline-derived CDR1 and CDR2 are MDHEN and SYDVKM. V shed 3 bases, J shed 5 bases, and the junction held 10 bases outside the gene matches. The CDR3 nucleotides read TGTGCCAGCAGTTTGGGAGGGACAGGGGGCGTAGAGACCGGGGAGCTGTTTTTT. Translated: CASSLGGTGGVETGELFF.

The chain recombines TRBV15 with TRBJ2-5; no reliable D call. This CDR3 has 13 amino acids. V was clipped by 6 bases and J by 5 bases, with 13 bases between them. CDR1 and CDR2 (germline): LNHNV, YYDKDF (reference sequence). The DNA for the CDR3 is TGTGCCACCAGTCAAGAGGCCAGTGAGACCCAGTACTTC. Protein sequence: CATSQEASETQYF.

The chain links TRBV9 to TRBJ2-3; 9 bases match TRBD2. Germline-derived CDR1 and CDR2 are SGDLS and YYNGEE. The ends lost 7 bases at V and 4 bases at J; junction bases unmatched: 13. The CDR3 sequence is 16 residues long. CDR3 region: CASGSPRRGGADTQYF. The CDR3 DNA sequence: TGTGCCAGCGGAAGCCCCCGGCGGGGGGGCGCAGATACGCAGTATTTT. Looking up the rest from reference TRBV9 and TRBJ2-3 gives the full variable domain: DSGVTQTPKHLITATGQRVTLRCSPRSGDLSVYWYQQSLDQGLQFLIQYYNGEERAKGNILERFSAQQFPDLHSELNLSSLELGDSALYFCASGSPRRGGADTQYFGPGTRLTVL.